Listed below are T cell receptor beta chains from one sample, sequenced in a study of blood T cell repertoires in COVID-19. Libraries were prepared by immunoSEQ multiplex PCR; TCRdb keeps only in-frame clonotypes and omits some of them. The table lists 100,000 to 150,000 clones, 75% to 85% of them singletons. The sequencing sample was made of peripheral blood. The receptors shown here come from a man in his forties or fifties with active or convalescent COVID-19. Both conserved end residues are part of each CDR3. D genes are given only for firm matches. Part of the rows lack a size; the others show once, few, many or a class for expanded clones.

j_call v_call d_call clone_size cdr3_aa cdr3_nt
TRBJ1-5 TRBV30 TRBD1 once CAWSVATGVFNQPQHF TGTGCCTGGAGTGTAGCGACAGGGGTCTTCAATCAGCCCCAGCATTTT
TRBJ2-7 TRBV28 - - CASRQVDYEQYF TGTGCCAGCAGGCAGGTAGACTACGAGCAGTACTTC
TRBJ2-7 TRBV7-9 TRBD1 few CASTKGANSYEQYF TGTGCCAGCACCAAGGGGGCCAATTCCTACGAGCAGTACTTC
TRBJ1-1 TRBV5-4 TRBD1 - CASSVTGGATGTEAFF TGTGCCAGCAGCGTGACAGGGGGAGCCACGGGCACTGAAGCTTTCTTT
TRBJ1-5 TRBV7-2 - - CASSLQAVSSNQPQHF TGTGCCAGCAGCCTCCAAGCAGTTAGCAGCAATCAGCCCCAGCATTTT
TRBJ1-2 TRBV6-5 TRBD1 - CASSYGGTDAGGYTF TGTGCCAGCAGTTACGGTGGGACAGATGCTGGTGGCTACACCTTC
TRBJ1-6 TRBV6-2/TRBV6-3 - few CASSYSGASTSPLHF TGTGCCAGCAGTTACTCGGGGGCCTCGACTTCACCCCTCCACTTT
TRBJ1-2 TRBV3-1/TRBV3-2 - many CASSQTGSYGYTF TGTGCCAGCAGCCAAACAGGGAGCTATGGCTACACCTTC
TRBJ1-1 TRBV19 - - CASTNLAFTEAFF TGTGCCAGTACCAACCTAGCGTTCACTGAAGCTTTCTTT
TRBJ1-1 TRBV6-2/TRBV6-3 - - CASSYGQVVNTEAFF TGTGCCAGCAGTTACGGTCAAGTAGTGAACACTGAAGCTTTCTTT
TRBJ2-7 TRBV9 TRBD1 - CASSKSTAGTVGHEQYF TGTGCCAGCAGCAAATCTACCGCCGGGACAGTAGGTCACGAGCAGTACTTC
TRBJ2-2 TRBV11-3 - once CASSPHGQNTGELFF TGTGCCAGCAGCCCCCACGGACAGAACACCGGGGAGCTGTTTTTT
TRBJ1-1 TRBV10-3 TRBD1 - CAIRPGSGGVSHTEAFF TGTGCCATCAGACCCGGATCAGGGGGCGTTAGTCACACTGAAGCTTTCTTT
TRBJ2-1 TRBV7-3 TRBD2 - CASSLLAGDYNEQFF TGTGCCAGCAGCCTACTAGCGGGAGACTACAATGAGCAGTTCTTC
TRBJ1-2 TRBV18 - once CASSPRGSQDNGYTF TGTGCCAGCTCACCACGGGGTAGCCAGGACAATGGCTACACCTTC
TRBJ1-5 TRBV11-3 - - CASSFRPLEDNQPQHF TGTGCCAGCAGCTTCCGTCCACTCGAGGACAATCAGCCCCAGCATTTT
TRBJ2-3 TRBV30 TRBD1 - CAWSWGQGGGTQYF TGTGCCTGGAGTTGGGGACAGGGGGGAGGTACGCAGTATTTT
TRBJ1-6 TRBV28 TRBD1 - CASSLGTGVGNSPLHF TGTGCCAGCAGTTTGGGGACAGGGGTAGGTAATTCACCCCTCCACTTT
TRBJ2-1 TRBV4-1 - - CASSPQQGGNNEQFF TGCGCCAGCAGCCCCCAACAGGGGGGGAACAATGAGCAGTTCTTC
TRBJ2-2 TRBV19 - - CASSIGTSVGELFF TGTGCCAGTAGTATAGGGACATCCGTCGGGGAGCTGTTTTTT
TRBJ2-1 TRBV18 - - CASSEDRDYNEQFF TGTGCCAGCTCTGAAGACAGAGACTACAATGAGCAGTTCTTC
TRBJ2-3 TRBV11-3 TRBD2 - CASSLGGTSGGARGTDTQYF TGTGCCAGCAGCTTAGGCGGGACTAGCGGGGGGGCCCGGGGCACAGATACGCAGTATTTT
TRBJ1-2 TRBV7-2 TRBD1 - CASSLDLQGFLYGYTF TGTGCCAGCAGCTTAGACCTACAGGGGTTCCTCTATGGCTACACCTTC
TRBJ1-5 TRBV28 - - CASTAGGGGGQPQHF TGTGCCAGCACCGCGGGGGGGGGCGGAGGCCAGCCCCAGCATTTT
TRBJ2-3 TRBV5-5 TRBD2 - CASSLGVAGADTQYF TGTGCCAGCAGCTTGGGGGTAGCGGGAGCAGATACGCAGTATTTT
TRBJ2-7 TRBV5-5 - once CASSPGHPYEQYF TGTGCCAGCAGCCCAGGGCACCCCTACGAGCAGTACTTC
TRBJ1-2 TRBV4-2 TRBD1 - CASRQTGTGGYGYTF TGTGCCAGCAGACAGACCGGGACAGGGGGCTATGGCTACACCTTC
TRBJ2-2 TRBV19 TRBD2 - CASSPLGLAGVSTGELFF TGTGCCAGCTCTCCTCTGGGACTAGCGGGGGTTAGCACCGGGGAGCTGTTTTTT
TRBJ1-2 TRBV23-1 - - CASSLPRQGLNYGYTF TGCGCCAGCAGTCTCCCCCGTCAGGGCCTTAACTATGGCTACACCTTC
TRBJ2-5 TRBV5-4 - once CASSLDRGRGETQYF TGTGCCAGCAGCTTGGATAGGGGGAGAGGCGAGACCCAGTACTTC
TRBJ2-3 TRBV5-1 TRBD2 - CASRDPSGSRDTQYF TGCGCCAGCAGAGATCCTAGCGGGAGTCGGGATACGCAGTATTTT
TRBJ1-5 TRBV12-3/TRBV12-4 - - CASSPRESKPQHF TGTGCCAGCAGTCCCCGGGAAAGCAAGCCCCAGCATTTT
TRBJ2-7 TRBV5-6 TRBD1 few CASILDRGGLYEQYF TGTGCCAGCATCCTGGACAGGGGCGGACTCTACGAGCAGTACTTC
TRBJ2-5 TRBV6-5 - - CASTRLRTQYF TGTGCCAGCACCCGTCTAAGAACCCAGTACTTC
TRBJ1-1 TRBV11-3 TRBD1 - CASSLQGENTEAFF TGTGCCAGCTCTCTACAGGGGGAGAACACTGAAGCTTTCTTT
TRBJ2-7 TRBV9 - once CASSPSGDPSSYEQYF TGTGCCAGCAGCCCTTCGGGGGACCCGAGCTCCTACGAGCAGTACTTC
TRBJ1-5 TRBV28 - - CASSPPRALNQPQHF TGTGCCAGCAGTCCCCCGAGAGCCCTCAATCAGCCCCAGCATTTT
TRBJ1-5 TRBV19 TRBD1 - CASSPDRGRNQPQHF TGTGCCAGTAGTCCCGACAGGGGCCGCAATCAGCCCCAGCATTTT
TRBJ2-3 TRBV19 - - CASTLGGGSTDTQYF TGTGCCAGTACTCTAGGGGGGGGAAGCACAGATACGCAGTATTTT
TRBJ1-4 TRBV29-1 TRBD1 - CSVGQGFREKLFF TGCAGCGTGGGACAGGGTTTTAGGGAAAAACTGTTTTTT
TRBJ1-1 TRBV2 TRBD1 many CASSDHPGTGLNTEAFF TGTGCCAGCAGTGACCACCCTGGGACAGGGTTGAACACTGAAGCTTTCTTT
TRBJ2-3 TRBV2 - - CASSAQRSTDTQYF TGTGCCAGCAGTGCACAGCGGAGCACAGATACGCAGTATTTT
TRBJ1-1 TRBV9 - few CASTHGEKFYTEAFF TGTGCCAGCACCCACGGGGAGAAATTCTACACTGAAGCTTTCTTT
TRBJ1-2 TRBV9 - once CASSVQGKANYGYTF TGTGCCAGCAGCGTACAGGGAAAAGCTAACTATGGCTACACCTTC
TRBJ1-1 TRBV10-3 TRBD1 - CAISEVRGLMNTEAFF TGTGCCATCAGTGAAGTAAGGGGGCTAATGAACACTGAAGCTTTCTTT
TRBJ1-2 TRBV18 - few CASSPQGIDYGYTF TGTGCCAGCTCACCTCAGGGAATCGACTATGGCTACACCTTC
TRBJ1-1 TRBV11-2 TRBD1 - CASTPGQGNTEAFF TGTGCCAGCACCCCGGGACAGGGGAACACTGAAGCTTTCTTT
TRBJ2-4 TRBV5-4 TRBD1 once CASSKKGQGASRDIQYF TGTGCCAGCAGCAAAAAGGGACAGGGGGCGAGTCGAGACATTCAGTACTTC
TRBJ1-2 TRBV25-1 - - CASSEGLPYGYTF TGTGCCAGCAGTGAGGGACTGCCCTATGGCTACACCTTC
TRBJ1-1 TRBV7-2 TRBD1 - CASSRPPGTGGTEAFF TGTGCCAGCAGCCGCCCCCCCGGGACAGGGGGCACTGAAGCTTTCTTT
TRBJ1-5 TRBV5-1 TRBD1 - CASSFTGVDQPQHF TGCGCCAGCAGCTTCACAGGGGTCGATCAGCCCCAGCATTTT
TRBJ1-2 TRBV4-3 - - CASSQEQATNYGYTF TGCGCCAGCAGCCAAGAACAGGCGACTAACTATGGCTACACCTTC
TRBJ1-6 TRBV19 TRBD1 - CAGRQGWNSPLHF TGTGCCGGGAGACAGGGTTGGAATTCACCCCTCCACTTT
TRBJ1-2 TRBV27 TRBD1 - CASSSGGTGVYGYTF TGTGCCAGCAGTTCTGGTGGGACAGGGGTCTATGGCTACACCTTC
TRBJ2-7 TRBV5-6 - - CASSFGTGDSEQYF TGTGCCAGCAGCTTTGGTACAGGGGACTCTGAGCAGTACTTC
TRBJ1-6 TRBV10-3 - - CAISEPGTLSYNSPLHF TGTGCCATCAGTGAGCCTGGGACACTCTCCTATAATTCACCCCTCCACTTT
TRBJ2-7 TRBV28 TRBD1 - CASSRDSYEQYF TGTGCCAGCAGTCGGGACAGCTACGAGCAGTACTTC
TRBJ2-1 TRBV9 - many CASSKGRDFYNEQFF TGTGCCAGTTCGAAAGGACGGGACTTTTACAATGAGCAGTTCTTC
TRBJ2-7 TRBV15 TRBD1 - CATSSGDRGNEQYF TGTGCCACCAGCAGTGGGGACAGGGGTAACGAGCAGTACTTC
TRBJ1-1 TRBV21-1 - - CASSPRDGDEAFF TGTGCCAGCAGCCCTCGAGATGGTGATGAAGCTTTCTTT